Below, 10 T cell receptor beta chains from the same sample are listed, as sequenced in a study of blood T cell repertoires in COVID-19. Here immunoSEQ multiplex PCR was the method, and the copy in TCRdb shows in-frame clones only, minus some. The sample has 210,000 or so clones, 84% seen once; the top ten hold 5.1%. The sequenced material came from peripheral blood. These TCRs come from a woman in her 70s with active or convalescent COVID-19.

This clone was detected only once. V usage is TRBV6-1 and J usage is TRBJ2-4; a possible D gene is TRBD1 (6 bases). CDR1 and CDR2 (germline): MNHNS, SASEGT. The germline V and J ends were trimmed by 4 bases and 2 bases, with 18 bases remaining between them. The CDR3 is 17 amino acids. CDR3 coding DNA: TGTGCCAGCAGTGGCAGGACAGCGACCGTAACCAAAAACATTCAGTACTTC. The encoded protein is CASSGRTATVTKNIQYF.

V is TRBV6-5 and J is TRBJ2-7; TRBD1 matches at 7 bases. This CDR3 has 15 amino acids. V dropped 5 bases and J dropped 1; count of bases not matched to a gene: 8. Germline V gives CDR1 MNHEY, CDR2 SVGAGI. The CDR3 sequence is CASSPRDRQSYEQYF. CDR3 sequence (DNA): TGTGCCAGCAGTCCTCGGGACAGACAATCCTACGAGCAGTACTTC.

This sequence joins TRBV4-1 and TRBJ1-2, with 7 bases fitting TRBD1. Looked up from germline, CDR1 is MGHRA and CDR2 is YSYEKL. Germline trimming cut 5 bases from V and 4 bases from J; bases unmatched to any gene: 7. CDR3 length equals 14 residues. Here the CDR3 reads CASSKPGQLYGYTF. Here the CDR3 DNA reads TGCGCCAGCAGCAAACCGGGACAGCTCTATGGCTACACCTTC.

The chain employs TRBV5-1 and TRBJ1-6, with D possibly matching TRBD1 (5 bases). This CDR3 contains 15 residues. V gave up 0 bases and J gave up 6 bases, with 10 bases separating them. The germline CDR1 and CDR2 sequences are SGHRS and YFSETQ. Here the CDR3 DNA reads TGCGCCAGCAGCTTGGATACAGGCCCTAATTCACCCCTCCACTTT. It is translated as CASSLDTGPNSPLHF.

The V and J genes are TRBV19 and TRBJ2-4; 10 nucleotides line up with TRBD2. V trimming: 7 bases; J trimming: 0 bases; junction bases outside the gene matches: 18. The CDR3 runs 20 residues. Germline values: CDR1 LNHDA, CDR2 SQIVND (reference sequence). This chain's CDR3 is CASTRGSGRRGDVAKNIQYF. DNA for the CDR3: TGTGCCAGTACCAGAGGTAGCGGGAGGCGGGGGGATGTAGCCAAAAACATTCAGTACTTC.

V usage is TRBV2 and J usage is TRBJ2-5, with 10 bases aligning to TRBD1. This CDR3 region has 14 residues. Germline CDR1 reads SNHLY; CDR2 reads FYNNEI. J lost 3 bases, V lost 6 bases, and 4 bases had no gene match. In DNA form, the CDR3 reads TGTGCCAGCAGGAGACAGGGGGCAAAAGAGACCCAGTACTTC. It specifies CASRRQGAKETQYF.

V usage is TRBV2 and J usage is TRBJ2-1; the match to TRBD2 covers 8 bases. Germline-derived CDR1 and CDR2 are SNHLY and FYNNEI. The CDR3 covers 14 residues. Germline trimming cut 6 bases from V and 8 bases from J; bases unmatched to any gene: 9. CDR3 sequence: CASRQSGSRDEQFF. The CDR3 region has the DNA TGTGCCAGCAGGCAGAGCGGGAGTCGGGATGAGCAGTTCTTC.

This clone was seen more than once but under ten times. This sequence joins TRBV6-1 and TRBJ2-2; D unresolved. This CDR3 has 14 residues. Trimming shortened V by 2 bases and J by 6 bases, and 10 bases separated the two germline ends. The germline V gene has CDR1 MNHNS and CDR2 SASEGT. CDR3 region: CASSEKARSGELFF. The CDR3 coding sequence is TGTGCCAGCAGTGAAAAAGCTCGGTCCGGGGAGCTGTTTTTT.

This clone was seen a handful of times. V and J are TRBV5-5 and TRBJ1-3, with D possibly being TRBD1 (6 bases). The CDR3 covers 15 residues. In germline, CDR1 is SGHKS, CDR2 YYEKEE (reference sequence). The ends were cut back, 3 bases at V and 3 bases at J, with 13 bases in the middle. In nucleotides, the CDR3 is TGTGCCAGCAGCTACACAGGGTTCGGTGGAAACACCATATATTTT. This encodes CASSYTGFGGNTIYF.

The V and J genes are TRBV7-3 and TRBJ1-1; D possibly corresponds to TRBD1 (6 bases). Germline V gene data show CDR1 as SGHTA and CDR2 as FQGTGA. This CDR3 region has 15 residues. V was clipped by 5 bases and J by 1 base, with 14 bases between them. The CDR3 here is CASSRTQGENTEAFF. The CDR3 bases are TGTGCCAGCAGCCGGACACAGGGTGAGAACACTGAAGCTTTCTTT.